What follows are 16 T cell receptor beta chains derived from one specimen sequenced in a study of identifying expanded T cells in peripheral blood. TCRdb's table, derived via immunoSEQ multiplex PCR, lists solely in-frame clones and lacks some. This table holds some 75,000 clones, 90% found once. Material: blood. The source is a person aged 18 to 75 in good health.

The chain uses TRBV5-1 and TRBJ2-7, with a possible D match to TRBD1 (6 bases). CDR1 and CDR2 from the germline V gene are SGHRS and YFSETQ. The germline V and J ends were trimmed by 5 bases and 3 bases, with 12 bases remaining between them. The CDR3 spans 13 residues. CDR3 bases: TGCGCCAGCAGTATAGAACAGGGCTACGAGCAGTACTTC. This gives the protein CASSIEQGYEQYF.

CDR3 bases: TGTGCCATCGAACCAAACAGGGTGGGGGGCTACACCTTC. Translating gives CAIEPNRVGGYTF. This chain uses TRBV6-1 with TRBJ1-2; D is perhaps TRBD1 (6 bases). This CDR3 has 13 residues. V was shortened by 10 bases and J by 8 bases, with 20 bases between the two germline ends. Germline lookup yields CDR1 MNHNS and CDR2 SASEGT.

There are a few counts of this clone. The chain links TRBV7-8 to TRBJ1-1; TRBD1 might be the D (6 bases). The length of the CDR3 is 16 residues. Germline lookup yields CDR1 SGHVS and CDR2 FQNEAQ. V was trimmed by 1 base and J by 8 bases, leaving 20 bases between them. The CDR3 nucleotides read TGTGCCAGCAGCTTAGTAGGGGGGGGCTACACCATGGAAGCTTTCTTT. Protein product: CASSLVGGGYTMEAFF. Combining the CDR3 with reference TRBV7-8 and TRBJ1-1 gives the whole variable domain GAGVSQSPRYKVAKRGQDVALRCDPISGHVSLFWYQQALGQGPEFLTYFQNEAQLDKSGLPSDRFFAERPEGSVSTLKIQRTQQEDSAVYLCASSLVGGGYTMEAFFGQGTRLTVV.

Here the CDR3 reads CASSPYHQETQYF. In nucleotides, the CDR3 is TGTGCCAGCTCACCGTACCACCAAGAGACCCAGTACTTC. The rearrangement joins TRBV18 to TRBJ2-5; D remains unclear. Deletions cut 3 bases from V and 0 bases from J, with 5 bases between. Per germline, CDR1 KGHSH and CDR2 LQKENI. This CDR3 has 13 amino acids.

CDR3 sequence reads: CASSSPRAGELFF. CDR3 coding DNA: TGTGCCAGCAGTTCCCCCAGGGCCGGGGAGCTGTTTTTT. The rearrangement uses TRBV6-5 and TRBJ2-2; D is perhaps TRBD1 (5 bases). Germline V CDR1 and CDR2: MNHEY, SVGAGI. Between the trimmed V and J ends, which lost 4 bases and 6 bases, there was a span of 9 bases. The CDR3 is made up of 13 amino acids.

The chain has TRBV19 and TRBJ2-1; D is perhaps TRBD2 (5 bases). V lost 6 bases to trimming and J lost 8 bases, with 14 bases between them. The CDR3 contains 13 residues. Germline CDR1 reads LNHDA; CDR2 reads SQIVND (reference sequence). The DNA for the CDR3 is TGTGCCAGTAGCTTGGCACTAGAGTATGAGCAGTTCTTC. Amino acids: CASSLALEYEQFF. The complete variable domain, with remaining parts taken from reference TRBV19 and TRBJ2-1, reads DGGITQSPKYLFRKEGQNVTLSCEQNLNHDAMYWYRQDPGQGLRLIYYSQIVNDFQKGDIAEGYSVSREKKESFPLTVTSAQKNPTAFYLCASSLALEYEQFFGPGTRLTVL.

The J gene is TRBJ2-3, the V gene TRBV28; 7 bases match TRBD2. CDR1 MDHEN and CDR2 SYDVKM come from the germline V gene. V dropped 8 bases and J dropped 6; count of bases not matched to a gene: 14. The CDR3 loop spans 15 amino acids. The CDR3 loop reads CASQGTGGLWDTQYF. In nucleotides, the CDR3 is TGTGCCAGCCAAGGCACGGGAGGACTTTGGGATACGCAGTATTTT.

The genes are TRBV7-6 and TRBJ2-7; 8 bases map to TRBD1. Trimming removed 5 bases from V and 6 bases from J; junction bases left unmatched: 3. CDR1 and CDR2 (germline): SGHVS, FNYEAQ. This CDR3 spans 12 amino acids. This CDR3 is CASSETGVEQYF. The CDR3 DNA sequence: TGTGCCAGCAGCGAGACAGGGGTCGAGCAGTACTTC.

The J gene is TRBJ2-3, the V gene TRBV19, with D perhaps TRBD1 or TRBD2 (5 bases each). Germline-derived CDR1 and CDR2 are LNHDA and SQIVND (reference sequence). The CDR3 totals 13 residues. The V gene lost 3 bases and the J gene lost 6 bases, with 10 bases spanning the gap. This chain's CDR3 is CASSMNRDDTQYF. DNA of the CDR3: TGTGCCAGTAGTATGAACCGGGACGATACGCAGTATTTT.

The chain uses TRBV5-6 and TRBJ1-1; weak D call: TRBD1 (5 bases). V gave up 0 bases and J gave up 3 bases, with 15 bases separating them. The CDR3 runs to 16 residues. Germline assignment: CDR1 SGHDT and CDR2 YYEEEE. CDR3 in DNA: TGTGCCAGCAGCTTGGTCGCCAGGGACCAACACACTGAAGCTTTCTTT. As protein: CASSLVARDQHTEAFF.

V usage is TRBV5-1 and J usage is TRBJ2-5; the match to TRBD1 covers 8 bases. Trimming cost V 2 bases and J 5 bases; bases outside gene matches: 5. The CDR3 runs 14 residues. Germline V gene data show CDR1 as SGHRS and CDR2 as YFSETQ. Here the CDR3 DNA reads TGCGCCAGCAGCTTCGACAGGGGTGGGGAGACCCAGTACTTC. Its translation: CASSFDRGGETQYF.

This chain joins TRBV6-1 and TRBJ2-7; 8 nucleotides align to TRBD2. V was pared by 4 bases and J by 2 bases, with 4 bases of the junction left unmatched. The CDR3 has 14 residues. Germline V gives CDR1 MNHNS, CDR2 SASEGT. In DNA, the CDR3 is TGTGCCAGCAGTGCCACTAGCGGACCCTACGAGCAGTACTTC. This sequence encodes CASSATSGPYEQYF.

The V gene is TRBV5-4, the J gene TRBJ2-7; 10 bases line up with TRBD2. This CDR3 comprises 15 residues. Per the germline V gene, CDR1 is SGHNT and CDR2 is YYREEE (reference sequence). The ends lost 4 bases at V and 0 bases at J; junction bases unmatched: 4. CDR3 region: CASSPGLADSYEQYF. The CDR3 DNA sequence: TGTGCCAGCAGCCCCGGACTAGCGGACTCCTACGAGCAGTACTTC.

The chain joins TRBV2 to TRBJ1-5; D might be TRBD1 (6 bases). The CDR3 is 16 residues long. Germline values: CDR1 SNHLY, CDR2 FYNNEI. V was trimmed by 3 bases and J by 5 bases, leaving 17 bases between them. DNA for the CDR3: TGTGCCAGCAGTGATCGAACAGGGTCTCGTCATCAGCCCCAGCATTTT. Encoded protein: CASSDRTGSRHQPQHF.

This clone was counted once. The rearrangement uses TRBV2 and TRBJ2-1, with a possible D match to TRBD2 (7 bases). Germline-derived CDR1 and CDR2 are SNHLY and FYNNEI. V was pared by 7 bases and J by 4 bases, with 20 bases between. This CDR3 has 16 residues. CDR3: CASTEGVAGLYNEQFF. Written as DNA, the CDR3 is TGTGCCAGCACCGAGGGGGTAGCGGGCCTTTACAATGAGCAGTTCTTC.

The chain employs TRBV6-4 and TRBJ2-3; D unresolved. The ends were cut back, 3 bases at V and 2 bases at J, with 9 bases in the middle. The CDR3 is made up of 14 amino acids. Germline CDR1 reads MRHNA; CDR2 reads SNTAGT. Written as DNA, the CDR3 is TGTGCCAGCAGTGAACGGTCCCTCACAGATACGCAGTATTTT. Protein product: CASSERSLTDTQYF.